This T cell receptor beta chain appears in the sequencing data of a study of breast tumors, draining lymph nodes, adjacent tissues. Study-level points and caveats: Compared with lymph nodes, tumors were less diverse; compared with nontumor tissue, more. The lymph node origin of tumor T cells was framed as consistent with a hypothesis, not demonstrated. Most tumor T cells seemingly derive from lymph node, then expand in tumor.

The CDR3 runs to 14 residues. Per the germline V gene, CDR1 is MNHNS and CDR2 is SASEGT. The germline V and J ends were trimmed by 5 bases and 2 bases, with 13 bases remaining between them. This clonotype occurred a few times. The antigen remains undetermined. Possible read error: a much larger clone is one base away. TCRdb reanalysed the multiplex PCR reads using MiXCR and keeps one entry per CDR3 protein. This sample has about 140,000 distinct CDR3 sequences, with 32% found just once. The lymph nodes were axillary draining lymph nodes from breast cancer patients. The chain is built from TRBV6-1 and TRBJ2-7, with a possible D match to TRBD2 (5 bases). The TCR originated in a female donor with breast cancer. Some clones in this sample may be carry-over from other donors' samples. Sequenced material: axillary lymph node tissue. The CDR3 DNA sequence: TGTGCCAGCAGTCACCAGACTATAGCCTACGAGCAGTACTTC. It specifies CASSHQTIAYEQYF.